The 23 T cell receptor beta chains presented below share a single source sample, sequenced in a study of blood T cell repertoires in COVID-19. Assay used: immunoSEQ multiplex PCR; TCRdb lists only in-frame clones, some missing. The table lists under 75,000 clones, around 85% of them singletons. Sequenced: peripheral blood. The source is a woman in her 70s with acute or convalescent COVID-19.

This clone appeared a single time. V usage is TRBV5-1 and J usage is TRBJ1-3; TRBD1 aligns across 11 bases. This CDR3 region has 18 residues. Germline CDR1 and CDR2: SGHRS and YFSETQ. The junction had 6 bases not matched to a gene; V was cut back by 1 base and J by 0 bases. The CDR3 nucleotides are TGCGCCAGCAGCTTGACCGGGACAGGGGGAGCCTCTGGAAACACCATATATTTT. Protein: CASSLTGTGGASGNTIYF.

In its sample, this clone was seen once. V and J are TRBV19 and TRBJ2-1; 8 bases map to TRBD2. J gave up 1 base and V 7 bases, and 3 bases lay outside the gene matches. The CDR3 totals 14 residues. Germline values: CDR1 LNHDA, CDR2 SQIVND (reference sequence). The CDR3 region is CASTPGGSYNEQFF. The CDR3 DNA follows: TGTGCCAGTACCCCGGGGGGGTCCTACAATGAGCAGTTCTTC.

V gene TRBV6-2 or TRBV6-3 combines with J gene TRBJ2-1; 12 bases are a match to TRBD2. Germline loops: CDR1 MNHEY, CDR2 SVGEGT. This CDR3 comprises 16 residues. The trim removed 5 bases at V and 4 bases at J, leaving 6 bases unmatched. Here the CDR3 reads CASSNRLAGDYNEQFF. The CDR3 coding sequence is TGTGCCAGCAGTAACCGACTAGCGGGGGATTACAATGAGCAGTTCTTC.

This sequence joins TRBV3-1 (or the pseudogene TRBV3-2) and TRBJ1-1; D not resolved. The CDR3 has 11 amino acids. V lost 8 bases to trimming and J lost 8 bases, with 12 bases between them. The germline CDR1 and CDR2 sequences are LGHDT and YNNKEL (reference sequence). Here the CDR3 DNA reads TGTGCCAGCGAGGGTGGGCAGGAAGCTTTCTTT. Protein sequence: CASEGGQEAFF.

The CDR3 spells CASSRRSGRNQPQHF. CDR3 coding DNA: TGTGCCAGCAGCCGCAGGTCAGGGAGGAATCAGCCCCAGCATTTT. This rearrangement joins TRBV7-2 to TRBJ1-5; maybe TRBD1 (5 bases). V was trimmed by 5 bases and J by 4 bases, leaving 15 bases between them. CDR1 and CDR2 from the germline V gene are SGHTA and FQGNSA. The CDR3 spans 15 residues.

The chain combines TRBV28 with TRBJ2-5; a possible D gene is TRBD1 (8 bases). CDR1 is MDHEN and CDR2 is SYDVKM in the germline V gene. This CDR3 is 16 amino acids long. The ends were cut back, 4 bases at V and 9 bases at J, with 24 bases in the middle. The DNA for the CDR3 is TGTGCCAGCAGTTCTCAGGGGGGGACAGGCCGTTTGGCCCAGTACTTC. The encoded protein is CASSSQGGTGRLAQYF.

To note about this clone: Other nucleotide sequences in the sample specify the same CDR3. This CDR3 reads CSVEASGGTDTQYF. The CDR3 bases are TGCAGCGTTGAAGCTAGCGGGGGCACAGATACGCAGTATTTT. The genes are TRBV29-1 and TRBJ2-3; TRBD2 matches at 9 bases. Germline CDR1 is SQVTM and CDR2 is ANQGSEA. The CDR3 runs to 14 residues. The J segment lost 1 base and the V segment lost 1 base, leaving 0 bases of the junction unmatched.

This chain connects TRBV27 to TRBJ1-2; D not resolved. This CDR3 spans 15 amino acids. The V gene lost 0 bases and the J gene lost 0 bases, with 8 bases spanning the gap. Per germline, CDR1 MNHEY and CDR2 SMNVEV (reference sequence). Here the CDR3 reads CASSLSTGSNYGYTF. In DNA form, the CDR3 reads TGTGCCAGCAGTTTATCGACGGGGTCTAACTATGGCTACACCTTC.

The chain combines TRBV12-5 with TRBJ2-3; D call uncertain. The CDR3 is 12 residues long. V lost 4 bases and J 3 bases, leaving 5 bases between the germline ends. Germline values: CDR1 LGHNT, CDR2 FRNRAP. The DNA for the CDR3 is TGTGCTAGTGGTTCTCTAACAGATACGCAGTATTTT. Protein sequence: CASGSLTDTQYF. The variable domain in full, completed from reference TRBV12-5 and TRBJ2-3, reads DARVTQTPRHKVTEMGQEVTMRCQPILGHNTVFWYRQTMMQGLELLAYFRNRAPLDDSGMPKDRFSAEMPDATLATLKIQPSEPRDSAVYFCASGSLTDTQYFGPGTRLTVL.

The J gene is TRBJ1-1, the V gene TRBV5-4; 8 bases match TRBD1. There are 16 residues in the CDR3. The V gene end was trimmed by 4 bases and the J gene end by 1 base; junction bases not matched to a gene: 9. Germline values: CDR1 SGHNT, CDR2 YYREEE (reference sequence). For the CDR3, the DNA is TGTGCCAGCAGCGCGCCTCCAGGGGGCAGGAACACTGAAGCTTTCTTT. Encoded protein: CASSAPPGGRNTEAFF.

A remark on this clone: An end of the junction does not agree with germline; a read error may underlie this. The chain uses TRBV7-4 and TRBJ1-5, with D tentatively TRBD1 (6 bases). This CDR3 is built from 14 residues. The germline gives CDR1 SGHVT, CDR2 SQSDAQ. The CDR3 sequence: CASSFPGGNQPQHF. CDR3 nucleotides: TGTGCCAGCAGCTTCCCGGGGGGCAACCAGCCCCAGCATTTT.

J is TRBJ1-5 and V is TRBV6-6, with D maybe TRBD1 (5 bases). The CDR3 totals 15 residues. The germline CDR1 and CDR2 sequences are MNHNY and SVGAGI (reference sequence). V was pared by 4 bases and J by 5 bases, with 15 bases between. The CDR3 DNA reads TGTGCCAGCAGTTTAGCAGGGTCCCGGTATCAGCCCCAGCATTTT. It translates to CASSLAGSRYQPQHF.

The genes are TRBV30 and TRBJ1-6, with a weak D call TRBD1 (6 bases). Deletions cut 5 bases from V and 9 bases from J, with 17 bases between. The CDR3 covers 14 residues. The germline gives CDR1 GTSNPN, CDR2 SVGIG (reference sequence). Written as DNA, the CDR3 is TGTGCCTGGCAACCTACAGGGTTGGGTTCACCCCTCCACTTT. Translation: CAWQPTGLGSPLHF. Supplemented by reference TRBV30 and TRBJ1-6, the full variable domain reads SQTIHQWPATLVQPVGSPLSLECTVEGTSNPNLYWYRQAAGRGLQLLFYSVGIGQISSEVPQNLSASRPQDRQFILSSKKLLLSDSGFYLCAWQPTGLGSPLHFGNGTRLTVT.

Here the CDR3 DNA reads TGTGCCAGCAGCCCCTCGGGCACCGGGGAGCTGTTTTTT. Its translation is CASSPSGTGELFF. V is TRBV3-1 (or the pseudogene TRBV3-2) and J is TRBJ2-2; unclear D gene. CDR3 length: 13 residues. Germline values: CDR1 LGHDT, CDR2 YNNKEL (reference sequence). Trimming left V 4 bases short and J 4 bases short, with 7 bases between.

CDR3 sequence (DNA): TGTGCCATCAGTGAGTCTCAGGGGTTTAACTATGGCTACACCTTC. Translation: CAISESQGFNYGYTF. The chain couples TRBV10-3 to TRBJ1-2; the D gene is possibly TRBD1 (6 bases). V lost 0 bases and J lost 1, with 9 bases in between. The CDR3 spans 15 residues. Germline CDR1 reads ENHRY; CDR2 reads SYGVKD.

V and J are TRBV11-2 and TRBJ1-2; D may be TRBD1 (5 bases). The CDR3 is made up of 17 amino acids. V dropped 3 bases and J dropped 7 bases, with 24 bases sitting between them. CDR1 and CDR2 (germline): SGHAT, FQNNGV. CDR3 sequence: CASSFGTIHILQAGYTF. DNA for the CDR3: TGTGCCAGCAGCTTTGGGACTATACACATTCTACAGGCTGGCTACACCTTC.

J is TRBJ1-1 and V is TRBV3-1 (or the pseudogene TRBV3-2); no firm D call. The CDR3 runs 13 residues. Trimming stripped 1 base from V and 3 bases from J, with 6 bases between. From germline, CDR1 is LGHDT and CDR2 YNNKEL (reference sequence). CDR3 region: CASSQGADTEAFF. The CDR3 bases are TGTGCCAGCAGCCAAGGAGCTGACACTGAAGCTTTCTTT.

The chain combines TRBV7-3 with TRBJ2-1; no definite D call. CDR3 length: 13 amino acids. The V end was cut by 3 bases, the J end by 5 bases, with 8 bases between. Germline CDR1 reads SGHTA; CDR2 reads FQGTGA. The DNA of the CDR3 is TGTGCCAGCAGCTTCAATCGGGACAATGAGCAGTTCTTC. This encodes CASSFNRDNEQFF. Full variable domain (outside the CDR3, taken from reference TRBV7-3 and TRBJ2-1): GAGVSQTPSNKVTEKGKYVELRCDPISGHTALYWYRQSLGQGPEFLIYFQGTGAADDSGLPNDRFFAVRPEGSVSTLKIQRTERGDSAVYLCASSFNRDNEQFFGPGTRLTVL.

As to this clone: At one end, the junction sequence differs from germline, possibly due to a read error. This chain joins TRBV28 and TRBJ1-6; perhaps TRBD1 as D (5 bases). The germline gives CDR1 MDHEN, CDR2 SYDVKM. The CDR3 is made up of 15 amino acids. The CDR3 DNA reads as TGTGCCACCAGTATACCCCAGGGTATTAATTCACCCCTCCACTTT. This encodes CATSIPQGINSPLHF.

V usage is TRBV7-8 and J usage is TRBJ1-2, with 9 bases that match TRBD1. CDR3 length: 14 amino acids. Trimming took 1 base from V and 5 from J; bases not matched to a gene: 2. Germline lookup yields CDR1 SGHVS and CDR2 FQNEAQ. In DNA, the CDR3 is TGTGCCAGCAGCTTAGAAGGGACAGGGTATGGCTACACCTTC. Its protein is CASSLEGTGYGYTF.

The chain links TRBV2 to TRBJ2-3; the match to TRBD2 covers 9 bases. Germline loops: CDR1 SNHLY, CDR2 FYNNEI. Trimming at V came to 8 bases and at J to 4 bases, leaving 13 bases not matched to a gene. The CDR3 runs to 16 residues. The CDR3 DNA reads as TGTGCCAGCCACCCCTCCGGGACTAGCATCGCAGATACGCAGTATTTT. Translating it yields CASHPSGTSIADTQYF.

This chain connects TRBV3-1 (or the pseudogene TRBV3-2) to TRBJ1-5; D is ambiguous. V was pared by 3 bases and J by 3 bases, with 9 bases between. Germline CDR1 is LGHDT and CDR2 is YNNKEL (reference sequence). This CDR3 region has 14 residues. The CDR3 reads CASSHSTVNQPQHF. The CDR3 DNA sequence: TGTGCCAGCAGCCACAGTACAGTCAATCAGCCCCAGCATTTT.

CDR3 DNA sequence: TGTGCCAGCAGCACCACGGGTAGCGGGGTCTCCTACGAGCAGTACTTC. Protein: CASSTTGSGVSYEQYF. The chain employs TRBV9 and TRBJ2-7, with 8 bases identical to TRBD2. J was trimmed by 0 bases and V by 4 bases; bases with no gene match: 9. Germline V gene sequence: CDR1 SGDLS, CDR2 YYNGEE. The CDR3 totals 16 residues.